This T cell receptor beta chain is from a study of blood T cells in healthy people across ages. Notes on this clonotype: What it binds is not known.

CDR1 and CDR2 from the germline V gene are MGHRA and YSYEKL. The CDR3 length is 17 residues. V lost 5 bases, J lost 3 bases, and 13 bases stayed unmatched. Sample-barcoded 5' priming and a J-beta primer mix drove a second PCR of roughly 6 to 12 cycles. TCRdb itself ran the 5' RACE reads through MiXCR, one entry per CDR3 protein. The table lists approximately 800,000 distinct CDR3 sequences, roughly 40% of them singletons. Whole-study findings and limits: A roughly linear age-dependent decrease characterized TCR beta diversity per million T cells. The authors considered diversity estimates from one million T cells to be underestimates. There was a strong correlation between TCR beta diversity and naive T cell percentage. Naive and antigen-experienced cells could not be conclusively compared, given unsorted PBMCs.

The receptor was derived from a man between 18 and 29 years old in good health. This chain links TRBV4-1 with TRBJ2-5; TRBD1 aligns across 9 bases. Sample: blood. The DNA of the CDR3 is TGCGCCAGCAGCAATTATATTCCGGGACAGGGAGAAGAGACCCAGTACTTC. Translating it yields CASSNYIPGQGEETQYF.